The present T cell receptor (beta chain) was sequenced within a study of beta chain features in type 1 diabetes. A few counts support this clone. Its antigen is not known. The sequenced template was cDNA made from the entire isolated RNA. Naive, central memory and regulatory T cell samples averaged about 3.4 million reads. Only in-frame clones appear in the TCRdb table, and some are missing; sequencing was by immunoSEQ multiplex PCR. Here the sample spans about 660,000 clones, over 12% being singletons. Study-level points and caveats: Type 1 diabetes patients had VDJ junctions that carried fewer insertions and more deletions. Type 1 diabetes patients had moderately but significantly shorter TCRB CDR3s in all four CD4+ subsets.

Sorting with CD45RO/CCR7/CD25/CD127/CD95/CD27 yielded naive, central memory, regulatory and stem-like memory CD4+ cells. The receptor was derived from a man between 18 and 29 years old with type 1 diabetes. Sequencing used naive CD4+ T cells from blood.

CDR3 coding DNA: TGTGCCACCAGCAGAGCGGACACCAATGAAAAACTGTTTTTT. Residues: CATSRADTNEKLFF. The chain combines TRBV15 with TRBJ1-4; tentatively, D is TRBD1 (5 bases). The V and J ends lost 1 base and 5 bases respectively, with 8 bases between them. CDR1 LNHNV and CDR2 YYDKDF come from the germline V gene (reference sequence). The CDR3 loop spans 14 amino acids.